This is a list of T cell receptor beta chains from one sample in a study of blood T cells in healthy people across ages. TCRdb ran MiXCR on the 5' RACE reads and lists one entry per CDR3 protein. In the table there are some 1.7 million distinct CDR3 sequences, 28% of which are singletons. Source material: blood. The receptors were gathered from a young woman in good health. CDR3s include the opening cysteine and the closing phenylalanine or tryptophan. D genes are given only for firm matches. Clone size appears in some rows only: once, few, many, or a class for an expanded clone.

D: TRBD2
size: few
V: TRBV15
J: TRBJ2-1
CDR3: CATSRVFRTGGNEQFF
DNA: TGTGCCACCAGCAGAGTATTCAGGACGGGGGGCAATGAGCAGTTCTTC

D: TRBD1
size: NA
V: TRBV9
J: TRBJ1-3
CDR3: CASSAQTGSRTGNTIYF
DNA: TGTGCCAGCAGCGCTCAGACAGGGAGTCGGACTGGAAACACCATATATTTT

D: NA
size: NA
V: TRBV7-9
J: TRBJ1-5
CDR3: CASSLAKSQRGFSNQPQHF
DNA: TGTGCCAGCAGCTTAGCGAAAAGTCAAAGGGGTTTTAGCAATCAGCCCCAGCATTTT

D: TRBD1
size: NA
V: TRBV11-2
J: TRBJ2-5
CDR3: CASNRRSLDREETQYF
DNA: TGTGCCAGCAACCGTAGGAGTTTGGACAGGGAAGAGACCCAGTACTTC

D: TRBD2
size: NA
V: TRBV27
J: TRBJ2-1
CDR3: CASSLRGDGFSYEQFF
DNA: TGTGCCAGCAGTTTACGGGGGGACGGATTTTCCTACGAGCAGTTCTTC

D: NA
size: NA
V: TRBV12-3/TRBV12-4
J: TRBJ1-3
CDR3: CASSIQGAGNTIYF
DNA: TGTGCCAGCAGTATTCAGGGAGCGGGAAACACCATATATTTT

D: TRBD1
size: NA
V: TRBV5-1
J: TRBJ2-7
CDR3: CASSLLMGQGANEQYF
DNA: TGCGCCAGCAGCTTGCTAATGGGACAGGGGGCCAACGAGCAGTACTTC

D: TRBD1
size: NA
V: TRBV7-2
J: TRBJ1-1
CDR3: CASNRQGYGEAFF
DNA: TGTGCCAGCAACAGACAGGGGTACGGTGAAGCTTTCTTT

D: TRBD2
size: NA
V: TRBV3-1
J: TRBJ2-7
CDR3: CASSHISGGLGNEQYF
DNA: TGTGCCAGCAGCCATATAAGCGGGGGCTTGGGGAATGAGCAGTACTTC

D: TRBD2
size: many
V: TRBV5-1
J: TRBJ2-1
CDR3: CASSTGLAGNEQFF
DNA: TGTGCCAGCAGTACGGGCTTAGCGGGGAATGAGCAGTTCTTC

D: NA
size: few
V: TRBV4-1
J: TRBJ1-2
CDR3: CASSQDQSGPRYTF
DNA: TGCGCCAGCAGCCAAGATCAGAGTGGACCCCGTTACACCTTC

D: TRBD2
size: NA
V: TRBV12-3/TRBV12-4
J: TRBJ2-3
CDR3: CASSQPPTSGSPDTQYF
DNA: TGTGCCAGCAGTCAACCCCCGACTAGCGGGAGTCCAGATACGCAGTATTTT

D: NA
size: few
V: TRBV4-1
J: TRBJ1-6
CDR3: CASSQGYREKMGDSPLHF
DNA: TGCGCCAGCAGCCAAGGTTACAGGGAAAAGATGGGGGATTCACCCCTCCACTTT

D: TRBD2
size: NA
V: TRBV10-3
J: TRBJ2-7
CDR3: CAISDSGGSYNEQYF
DNA: TGTGCCATCAGTGACAGCGGGGGCTCCTACAATGAGCAGTACTTC

D: NA
size: many
V: TRBV7-9
J: TRBJ2-7
CDR3: CASSLGISEQYF
DNA: TGTGCCAGCAGCTTAGGTATAAGCGAGCAGTACTTC

D: TRBD1
size: NA
V: TRBV20-1
J: TRBJ2-4
CDR3: CSAREGQGEGSIQYF
DNA: TGCAGTGCTAGAGAGGGACAGGGTGAAGGGAGCATTCAGTACTTC

D: NA
size: few
V: TRBV6-6
J: TRBJ1-4
CDR3: CATLRGGEEKLFF
DNA: TGTGCCACCCTCCGGGGGGGTGAGGAAAAACTGTTTTTT

D: NA
size: few
V: TRBV7-2
J: TRBJ2-4
CDR3: CASSSWQAKNIQYF
DNA: TGTGCCAGCAGCTCTTGGCAGGCCAAAAACATTCAGTACTTC

D: NA
size: NA
V: TRBV7-3
J: TRBJ1-4
CDR3: CASSSLGTLRATNEKLFF
DNA: TGTGCCAGCAGCTCCCTCGGGACACTAAGAGCAACTAATGAAAAACTGTTTTTT

D: TRBD1
size: few
V: TRBV12-3/TRBV12-4
J: TRBJ2-5
CDR3: CASRSTGGRETQYF
DNA: TGTGCCAGCAGGTCTACAGGGGGCAGGGAGACCCAGTACTTC

D: NA
size: many
V: TRBV18
J: TRBJ2-7
CDR3: CASSPYDMSGAGQYF
DNA: TGTGCCAGCTCCCCGTATGATATGTCAGGTGCTGGGCAGTACTTC

D: TRBD1
size: NA
V: TRBV20-1
J: TRBJ2-3
CDR3: CSARVQGQGADTQYF
DNA: TGCAGTGCTAGAGTCCAGGGACAGGGAGCAGATACGCAGTATTTT

D: NA
size: once
V: TRBV2
J: TRBJ1-2
CDR3: CAGTPFRTSDRYTF
DNA: TGTGCCGGCACGCCATTTCGGACCTCCGATCGCTACACCTTC

D: NA
size: many
V: TRBV4-1
J: TRBJ2-5
CDR3: CASSQDEGVQETQYF
DNA: TGCGCCAGCAGCCAAGACGAGGGGGTACAAGAGACCCAGTACTTC

D: NA
size: NA
V: TRBV15
J: TRBJ1-4
CDR3: CATSRHFGTEKRFF
DNA: TGTGCCACCAGCAGACATTTTGGCACTGAAAAACGGTTTTTT

D: TRBD2
size: NA
V: TRBV7-6
J: TRBJ2-1
CDR3: CASSTGGFNNEQFF
DNA: TGTGCCAGCAGTACGGGAGGGTTTAACAATGAGCAGTTCTTC

D: NA
size: few
V: TRBV25-1
J: TRBJ2-1
CDR3: CASSPRFEQFF
DNA: TGTGCCAGCAGTCCTAGATTTGAGCAGTTCTTC

D: NA
size: many
V: TRBV20-1
J: TRBJ2-4
CDR3: CSAVVGQGNIQYF
DNA: TGCAGTGCTGTAGTGGGGCAGGGAAACATTCAGTACTTC

D: NA
size: NA
V: TRBV12-3/TRBV12-4
J: TRBJ1-1
CDR3: CASRETASAEAFF
DNA: TGTGCCAGCAGAGAGACGGCCAGCGCTGAAGCTTTCTTT

D: NA
size: few
V: TRBV7-9
J: TRBJ2-7
CDR3: CASSSSPGTVTYEQYF
DNA: TGTGCCAGCAGCTCAAGTCCCGGGACCGTTACCTACGAGCAGTACTTC

D: NA
size: few
V: TRBV14
J: TRBJ1-2
CDR3: CASSQDMHGYTF
DNA: TGTGCCAGCAGCCAAGATATGCATGGCTACACCTTC

D: NA
size: few
V: TRBV29-1
J: TRBJ1-1
CDR3: CSVRQAFF
DNA: TGCAGCGTTCGTCAAGCTTTCTTT

D: TRBD2
size: few
V: TRBV20-1
J: TRBJ2-5
CDR3: CSARPLAGDKETQYF
DNA: TGCAGTGCTAGACCACTAGCGGGGGATAAAGAGACCCAGTACTTC

D: NA
size: NA
V: TRBV10-3
J: TRBJ2-1
CDR3: CAISQRVEQFF
DNA: TGTGCCATCAGTCAGCGTGTTGAGCAGTTCTTC

D: NA
size: NA
V: TRBV30
J: TRBJ2-5
CDR3: CAWSGGDRETQYF
DNA: TGTGCCTGGTCGGGGGGCGATCGGGAGACCCAGTACTTC

D: TRBD1
size: few
V: TRBV7-9
J: TRBJ2-1
CDR3: CASSSGPSGQGYNEQFF
DNA: TGTGCCAGCAGCTCAGGGCCTAGCGGACAGGGGTACAATGAGCAGTTCTTC

D: NA
size: once
V: TRBV5-1
J: TRBJ2-2
CDR3: CASSSREVRAGELFF
DNA: TGCGCCAGCAGCTCCCGCGAGGTGAGGGCCGGGGAGCTGTTTTTT

D: TRBD1
size: few
V: TRBV12-3/TRBV12-4
J: TRBJ2-5
CDR3: CASIQTGAETQYF
DNA: TGTGCCAGCATACAGACAGGGGCAGAGACCCAGTACTTC

D: TRBD2
size: few
V: TRBV13
J: TRBJ2-6
CDR3: CASSSPGTGGSGANVLTF
DNA: TGTGCCAGCAGCTCCCCCGGGACGGGGGGCTCTGGGGCCAACGTCCTGACTTTC

D: NA
size: NA
V: TRBV7-2
J: TRBJ1-1
CDR3: CASRQRGANTEAFF
DNA: TGTGCCAGCAGGCAGAGGGGGGCGAACACTGAAGCTTTCTTT

D: TRBD2
size: NA
V: TRBV6-6
J: TRBJ2-7
CDR3: CASSYLAGYYEQYF
DNA: TGTGCCAGCAGTTATCTAGCGGGATACTACGAGCAGTACTTC